Each of the 13 T cell receptor beta chains below was sequenced from the same sample in a study of cytomegalovirus exposure and HLA in healthy donors. PCR employed 60 Vbeta and 13 Jbeta primers. Clones were sequenced by immunoSEQ multiplex PCR, and TCRdb holds only the in-frame ones, with some missing. The table includes about 150,000 clones, 75% to 85% detected once. Sequencing was performed on PBMCs. Receptors originate from a human donor in good health.

The chain uses TRBV6-5 and TRBJ1-1, with a possible D match to TRBD1 (6 bases). Germline V gene data show CDR1 as MNHEY and CDR2 as SVGAGI. This CDR3 contains 15 residues. The V end was cut by 7 bases, the J end by 4 bases, with 19 bases between. DNA of the CDR3: TGTGCCAGCACCCTTACTAGGGGGGGGAGCACTGAAGCTTTCTTT. Amino acids: CASTLTRGGSTEAFF.

The chain uses TRBV19 and TRBJ1-5; TRBD1 aligns across 11 bases. The CDR3 length is 18 residues. Germline CDR1 is LNHDA and CDR2 is SQIVND (reference sequence). V trimming: 6 bases; J trimming: 1 base; junction bases outside the gene matches: 11. The CDR3 sequence: CASSALGQGANSNQPQHF. CDR3 nucleotide sequence: TGTGCCAGTAGCGCTCTAGGACAGGGGGCGAACAGCAATCAGCCCCAGCATTTT.

The gene calls are TRBV7-9 and TRBJ2-7; TRBD2 might be the D (6 bases). CDR3 length equals 14 residues. The V end was cut by 5 bases, the J end by 3 bases, with 14 bases between. The germline CDR1 and CDR2 sequences are SEHNR and FQNEAQ (reference sequence). The DNA of the CDR3 is TGTGCCAGCAGCCCACCGGGACTGCGCTACGAGCAGTACTTC. Its translation: CASSPPGLRYEQYF.

The rearrangement joins TRBV10-2 to TRBJ2-7, with D hard to call. CDR3 size: 11 residues. Germline loops: CDR1 WSHSY, CDR2 SAAADI. Trimming pared 7 bases from V and 3 bases from J, leaving 7 bases between. CDR3 protein: CASNSNYEQYF. Written as DNA, the CDR3 is TGCGCCAGCAACTCAAACTACGAGCAGTACTTC.

The genes are TRBV14 and TRBJ2-1, with 11 bases identical to TRBD2. The CDR3 contains 17 residues. With 0 bases clipped from V and 5 bases from J, the junction kept 6 bases outside the gene matches. Germline CDR1 reads SGHDN; CDR2 reads FVKESK. CDR3 nucleotide sequence: TGTGCCAGCAGCCAAGATCAGGGACTAGCGGAAGACAATGAGCAGTTCTTC. Encoded protein: CASSQDQGLAEDNEQFF.

V gene TRBV6-1 combines with J gene TRBJ1-2; no firm D call. V gave up 7 bases and J gave up 7 bases, with 16 bases separating them. Germline loops: CDR1 MNHNS, CDR2 SASEGT. This CDR3 comprises 13 residues. The CDR3 nucleotides are TGTGCCAGCAAATTATCGGGTATGAGTGGCTACACCTTC. This encodes CASKLSGMSGYTF.

The chain joins TRBV4-1 to TRBJ2-5; D is uncertain. Germline CDR1 and CDR2: MGHRA and YSYEKL. This CDR3 spans 17 amino acids. Trimming took off 0 bases at V and 2 bases at J, with 16 bases between the two ends. Here the CDR3 reads CASSQEPVPEQQETQYF. For the CDR3, the DNA is TGCGCCAGCAGCCAAGAACCCGTCCCCGAGCAACAAGAGACCCAGTACTTC.

V is TRBV6-6 and J is TRBJ2-1; 10 bases match TRBD2. The germline CDR1 and CDR2 sequences are MNHNY and SVGAGI (reference sequence). The ends lost 7 bases at V and 8 bases at J; junction bases unmatched: 14. CDR3 length equals 16 residues. CDR3 DNA: TGTGCCAGCATACCGTGGGAAACTAGCGGGACGGATGAGCAGTTCTTC. Translated: CASIPWETSGTDEQFF.

V usage is TRBV6-6 and J usage is TRBJ1-1, with TRBD1 matching 9 bases. Losses at the gene ends were 0 bases for V and 5 bases for J; bases not matched to a gene: 4. Germline V gives CDR1 MNHNY, CDR2 SVGAGI (reference sequence). The CDR3 has 15 residues. In DNA form, the CDR3 reads TGTGCCAGCAGTTACTCGCCGGACAGGGGAACTGAAGCTTTCTTT. This codes for CASSYSPDRGTEAFF.

The chain joins TRBV7-2 to TRBJ2-1, with 9 bases matching TRBD2. The germline V gene has CDR1 SGHTA and CDR2 FQGNSA. The CDR3 totals 15 residues. With V trimmed by 3 bases and J by 3 bases, 3 bases remained unmatched. CDR3 in DNA: TGTGCCAGCAGCTTCTCTAGCGGGAACTACAATGAGCAGTTCTTC. It codes for CASSFSSGNYNEQFF.

V and J are TRBV28 and TRBJ2-7, with D unclear. Germline loops: CDR1 MDHEN, CDR2 SYDVKM. This CDR3 is 14 amino acids long. V was cut by 5 bases and J by 3 bases, with 14 bases left in between. The CDR3 loop is CASSRSDSFYEQYF. The CDR3 DNA reads TGTGCCAGCAGTCGGAGCGATTCATTCTACGAGCAGTACTTC.

This clone came up a few times. The chain joins TRBV5-4 to TRBJ1-2, with D unclear. The CDR3 covers 16 residues. Trimming shortened V by 0 bases and J by 4 bases, and 16 bases separated the two germline ends. CDR1 and CDR2 (germline): SGHNT, YYREEE (reference sequence). The CDR3 loop reads CASSLEVEALSYGYTF. CDR3 bases: TGTGCCAGCAGCTTGGAGGTTGAGGCGCTCAGCTATGGCTACACCTTC.

J is TRBJ2-1 and V is TRBV7-2; TRBD1 might be the D (6 bases). V gave up 1 base and J gave up 2 bases, with 9 bases separating them. The V gene's germline CDR1 is SGHTA and CDR2 FQGNSA. The CDR3 runs 15 residues. The CDR3 region is CASSLETGPYNEQFF. As DNA, the CDR3 is TGTGCCAGCAGCTTAGAGACAGGTCCCTACAATGAGCAGTTCTTC.